This T cell receptor beta chain was captured in a study of T cell responses to AZD1222 COVID-19 vaccine. Study conclusions and caveats: The donors showed a predominance of white British ancestry and of females, with possible underestimation of clonal diversity. There were repertoire samples only from the period after the peak T cell response.

Measured with immunoSEQ multiplex PCR; TCRdb has only the in-frame clones, and not every one. The sample has 150,000 to 200,000 clones, less than 90% seen once. This clone has just one count. Antigen: not known. The germline gives CDR1 SNHLY, CDR2 FYNNEI. The V end was cut by 2 bases, the J end by 7 bases, with 21 bases between. CDR3 size: 18 residues. V and J are TRBV2 and TRBJ1-6, with D tentatively TRBD1 (6 bases). This sequence originates from an adult in good health. Material: peripheral blood, obtained on day 0 of AZD1222 vaccination. In DNA form, the CDR3 reads TGTGCCAGCAGTGAATATAGGAATCGACAGGTGGCCAATTCACCCCTCCACTTT. This codes for CASSEYRNRQVANSPLHF.